Below, 21 T cell receptor beta chains from the same sample are listed, as sequenced in a study of a mutant IDH1 vaccine in newly diagnosed glioma. Documented time point: baseline, week 1 (first vaccination visit). Treatment noted: pre-vaccination baseline after standard-of-care therapy. The assay was immunoSEQ multiplex PCR, and TCRdb's table has in-frame clones only and misses some. The sample carries roughly 68,000 clones, approximately 79% recorded once. The sequences come from PBMCs, collected from a glioma patient treated with radiotherapy, temozolomide or both. The receptors were gathered from a man aged 45-65 years with glioma.

J is TRBJ2-6 and V is TRBV6-5; no clear D gene. Germline V gene data show CDR1 as MNHEY and CDR2 as SVGAGI. V gave up 0 bases and J gave up 0 bases, with 6 bases separating them. The CDR3 spans 16 residues. CDR3 nucleotides: TGTGCCAGCAGTTACTCCGGCCACTCTGGGGCCAACGTCCTGACTTTC. Encoded protein: CASSYSGHSGANVLTF.

The rearrangement uses TRBV10-3 and TRBJ1-2; D is possibly TRBD1 (6 bases). V dropped 6 bases and J dropped 5 bases, with 31 bases sitting between them. CDR1 is ENHRY, CDR2 SYGVKD, per germline. CDR3 length: 19 residues. The CDR3 DNA reads TGTGCCATCAGCCCTCGTGTGGGGGGGAGAACAGGGCTGGTGTATGGCTACACCTTC. Protein product: CAISPRVGGRTGLVYGYTF.

This chain joins TRBV28 and TRBJ2-7; perhaps TRBD1 as D (6 bases). The CDR3 is made up of 12 amino acids. Between the trimmed V and J ends, which lost 5 bases and 5 bases, there was a span of 10 bases. Germline CDR1 and CDR2: MDHEN and SYDVKM. The CDR3 DNA reads TGTGCCAGCAGTAGCGACAGGCACGAGCAGTACTTC. Amino acids: CASSSDRHEQYF.

This chain links TRBV28 with TRBJ2-2, with D unresolved. Germline loops: CDR1 MDHEN, CDR2 SYDVKM. The CDR3 is 12 residues long. V lost 7 bases and J 4 bases, leaving 7 bases between the germline ends. The CDR3 sequence: CASTYGTGELFF. CDR3 coding DNA: TGTGCCAGCACTTACGGCACCGGGGAGCTGTTTTTT.

The rearrangement uses TRBV7-2 and TRBJ2-7; 8 bases agree with TRBD1. Germline V CDR1 and CDR2: SGHTA, FQGNSA. The V gene end was trimmed by 5 bases and the J gene end by 5 bases; junction bases not matched to a gene: 8. The length of the CDR3 is 14 residues. The chain's CDR3 is CASSQGQGGHEQYF. The CDR3 DNA is TGTGCCAGCAGCCAAGGACAGGGAGGACACGAGCAGTACTTC.

The chain couples TRBV30 to TRBJ2-7, with 8 bases lining up with TRBD1. The CDR3 spans 13 residues. V shed 5 bases and J 4 bases; nucleotides not matched to a gene: 7. Germline CDR1 reads GTSNPN; CDR2 reads SVGIG (reference sequence). The CDR3 sequence is CAWGRQGMYEQYF. CDR3 coding DNA: TGTGCCTGGGGGCGACAGGGGATGTACGAGCAGTACTTC.

The chain recombines TRBV7-9 with TRBJ2-7, with 7 bases lining up with TRBD1. The CDR3 length is 16 residues. V lost 1 base, J lost 4 bases, and 10 bases stayed unmatched. Germline CDR1 SEHNR, CDR2 FQNEAQ (reference sequence). In DNA, the CDR3 is TGTGCCAGCAGCTTAGGAGGGGGCAGGGCCGCTTACGAGCAGTACTTC. Residues: CASSLGGGRAAYEQYF.

V usage is TRBV15 and J usage is TRBJ2-7; D gene uncertain. CDR1 and CDR2 from the germline V gene are LNHNV and YYDKDF (reference sequence). The germline V and J ends were trimmed by 2 bases and 3 bases, with 8 bases remaining between them. CDR3 length: 13 residues. CDR3 amino acids: CATSRNALYEQYF. Here the CDR3 DNA reads TGTGCCACCAGCAGAAATGCCCTCTACGAGCAGTACTTC.

This chain joins TRBV2 and TRBJ1-4; D uncertain. Trimming stripped 6 bases from V and 0 bases from J, with 11 bases between. CDR1 and CDR2 from the germline V gene are SNHLY and FYNNEI. The CDR3 totals 15 residues. In DNA form, the CDR3 reads TGTGCCAGCAGGGTCAGGTCTGCAACTAATGAAAAACTGTTTTTT. This gives the protein CASRVRSATNEKLFF.

The chain employs TRBV4-1 and TRBJ1-6, with TRBD1 matching over 8 bases. After removal of 3 bases from V and 12 bases from J, the junction contained 16 bases not matched to a gene. Germline V gene sequence: CDR1 MGHRA, CDR2 YSYEKL. CDR3 length: 17 residues. This chain's CDR3 is CASSHPSGGAGGGPLHF. In nucleotides, the CDR3 is TGCGCCAGCAGCCATCCCTCAGGGGGCGCCGGCGGTGGACCCCTCCACTTT.

The rearrangement uses TRBV28 and TRBJ2-7; the D gene could be TRBD1 or TRBD2 (6 bases each). The CDR3 is 13 amino acids. Looked up from germline, CDR1 is MDHEN and CDR2 is SYDVKM. Trimming pared 5 bases from V and 6 bases from J, leaving 14 bases between. Here the CDR3 DNA reads TGTGCCAGCAGTCCCCCGGGGGCTGGCGAGCAGTACTTC. Translating gives CASSPPGAGEQYF.

The gene calls are TRBV2 and TRBJ1-2; weak D call: TRBD1 (6 bases). The germline gives CDR1 SNHLY, CDR2 FYNNEI. This CDR3 has 14 residues. Trimming removed 6 bases from V and 2 bases from J, with 13 bases in between. CDR3 in DNA: TGTGCCAGCAGATTGGGGGGGGCGAACTATGGCTACACCTTC. Translating gives CASRLGGANYGYTF.

The chain carries TRBV5-1 and TRBJ2-1; 8 bases line up with TRBD2. The length of the CDR3 is 15 residues. Germline trimming cut 2 bases from V and 7 bases from J; bases unmatched to any gene: 8. From germline, CDR1 is SGHRS and CDR2 YFSETQ. DNA of the CDR3: TGCGCCAGCAGCTTACCAGCGGGGGACACGAATGAGCAGTTCTTC. It specifies CASSLPAGDTNEQFF.

The genes are TRBV27 and TRBJ2-3; 9 positions match TRBD2. CDR1 is MNHEY and CDR2 is SMNVEV in the germline V gene (reference sequence). V was clipped by 8 bases and J by 5 bases; unmatched bases: 8. This CDR3 spans 14 amino acids. In DNA, the CDR3 is TGTGCCAGCTCACCGCTAGCGGGGTTAGATACGCAGTATTTT. This encodes CASSPLAGLDTQYF.

The chain is built from TRBV5-4 and TRBJ1-1; TRBD1 agrees at 9 bases. The V gene end was trimmed by 4 bases and the J gene end by 4 bases; junction bases not matched to a gene: 8. The CDR3 loop spans 15 amino acids. CDR1 is SGHNT and CDR2 is YYREEE in the germline V gene (reference sequence). The CDR3 spells CASSPGQGSGTEAFF. CDR3 DNA sequence: TGTGCCAGCAGCCCGGGACAGGGATCGGGCACTGAAGCTTTCTTT.

CDR3 DNA sequence: TGTGCCAGCAGCTTAGTTCAAATAGGGGGCGAAAAACTGTTTTTT. Translated: CASSLVQIGGEKLFF. V and J are TRBV7-9 and TRBJ1-4; TRBD1 aligns across 7 bases. This CDR3 is built from 15 residues. J was trimmed by 8 bases and V by 1 base; bases with no gene match: 7. Germline CDR1 and CDR2: SEHNR and FQNEAQ (reference sequence).

The chain joins TRBV6-6 to TRBJ1-1, with 7 nucleotides matching TRBD1. Germline CDR1 reads MNHNY; CDR2 reads SVGAGI (reference sequence). V shed 5 bases, J shed 5 bases, and the junction held 5 bases outside the gene matches. This CDR3 region has 13 residues. The CDR3 protein is CASSQGQRTEAFF. DNA of the CDR3: TGTGCCAGCAGTCAGGGACAGCGGACTGAAGCTTTCTTT.

This rearrangement joins TRBV9 to TRBJ2-1; TRBD1 matches 7 bases. The V and J ends lost 2 bases and 2 bases, in that order; junction bases with no gene match: 4. CDR3 length equals 15 residues. The germline gives CDR1 SGDLS, CDR2 YYNGEE. For the CDR3, the DNA is TGTGCCAGCAGCGTGACAGGGCGGACCTACAATGAGCAGTTCTTC. Protein: CASSVTGRTYNEQFF.

The chain uses TRBV5-1 and TRBJ2-7, with 10 positions matching TRBD1. V lost 4 bases and J lost 4; bases outside the gene matches: 2. This CDR3 contains 13 residues. Germline V gene data show CDR1 as SGHRS and CDR2 as YFSETQ. The CDR3 DNA sequence: TGCGCCAGCAGCGGGGGACAGGGGTACGAGCAGTACTTC. Protein sequence: CASSGGQGYEQYF.

The chain uses TRBV9 and TRBJ2-2; D ambiguous. V lost 0 bases and J 2 bases, leaving 5 bases between the germline ends. From germline, CDR1 is SGDLS and CDR2 YYNGEE. The CDR3 sequence is 14 residues long. For the CDR3, the DNA is TGTGCCAGCAGCGTAGAGGTCAACACCGGGGAGCTGTTTTTT. Protein product: CASSVEVNTGELFF. The whole variable domain, remainder taken from reference TRBV9 and TRBJ2-2, is DSGVTQTPKHLITATGQRVTLRCSPRSGDLSVYWYQQSLDQGLQFLIQYYNGEERAKGNILERFSAQQFPDLHSELNLSSLELGDSALYFCASSVEVNTGELFFGEGSRLTVL.

This chain connects TRBV7-3 to TRBJ1-6, with TRBD1 identical over 10 bases. Germline CDR1 SGHTA, CDR2 FQGTGA. The CDR3 is 16 residues long. Trimming at V came to 2 bases and at J to 6 bases, leaving 4 bases not matched to a gene. The CDR3 here is CASSLGGTGVNSPLHF. CDR3 nucleotides: TGTGCCAGCAGCTTAGGTGGGACAGGGGTTAATTCACCCCTCCACTTT.